This T cell receptor beta chain was profiled in a study of T cell responses to AZD1222 COVID-19 vaccine. Study-wide results and caveats: Spike-specific TCR breadth and depth rose after two AZD1222 doses. Only six or seven AZD1222 recipients were seropositive at baseline. The study found vaccine-associated CD4 TCRs spanning spike, dominant at 160-218 and 743-854. Clonal diversity may have been underestimated in mostly white British donors.

Repertoires were generated with immunoSEQ multiplex PCR, while TCRdb's copy carries only in-frame clones and drops some. The sample carries approximately 80,000 clones, around 85% recorded once. V was shortened by 3 bases and J by 3 bases, with 8 bases between the two germline ends. The CDR3 covers 14 residues. Germline lookup yields CDR1 MNHNS and CDR2 SASEGT. To note about this clone: Its matching antigen is unknown. At the DNA level, this CDR3 is encoded by other sequences in the same sample as well.

The sample consisted of peripheral blood, taken 28 days after the second AZD1222 dose. This TCR derives from an adult who received the AZD1222 COVID-19 vaccine. The chain is built from TRBV6-1 and TRBJ2-2; either TRBD1 or TRBD2 may supply D (5 bases each). The CDR3 loop is CASSERGDTGELFF. The CDR3 region has the DNA TGTGCCAGCAGTGAGAGGGGCGACACCGGGGAGCTGTTTTTT.